This T cell receptor beta chain was recorded in a study of blood T cell repertoires in COVID-19. The CDR3 has 13 residues. Germline V gives CDR1 MGHDK, CDR2 SYGVNS. V dropped 10 bases and J dropped 4; count of bases not matched to a gene: 9. Per the original data handling: Nucleated cell counts were estimated from reference gene primer amplification. Here immunoSEQ multiplex PCR was the method, and the copy in TCRdb shows in-frame clones only, minus some. V and J calls and clone size are copied from that table; D and trimming were computed from the DNA. The table shows 20,000 to 25,000 clones, with about 88% occurring only once. This clone was recorded once.

Sequenced sample: peripheral blood. The receptor was isolated from a human donor in a cohort sampled during active COVID-19. The donor label of this sample is uncertain. The chain carries TRBV25-1 and TRBJ1-2, with 7 positions matching TRBD1. The chain's CDR3 is CAIEKGQPYGYTF. DNA of the CDR3: TGTGCCATCGAAAAGGGACAGCCCTATGGCTACACCTTC.